The 2 T cell receptor beta chains below were found in one sample sequenced in a study of blood T cell repertoires in COVID-19. Clones were read by immunoSEQ multiplex PCR, and TCRdb kept only the in-frame ones, dropping some. The sample has 85,000 to 100,000 clones; 80% are singletons. The sequencing input was peripheral blood. The receptor source for this set is a man aged 45-65 years who had recovered from COVID-19.

The sample holds a few counts of this clone. The chain couples TRBV9 to TRBJ1-4; the match to TRBD1 covers 9 bases. Losses at the gene ends were 5 bases for V and 7 bases for J; bases not matched to a gene: 9. This CDR3 is built from 15 residues. Germline CDR1 and CDR2: SGDLS and YYNGEE. The CDR3 loop is CASSGVGTGSEKLFF. The CDR3 DNA follows: TGTGCCAGCAGTGGTGTCGGGACAGGGAGTGAAAAACTGTTTTTT.

V is TRBV6-1 and J is TRBJ1-2; TRBD1 is a possible D gene (6 bases). The CDR3 runs to 13 residues. CDR1 is MNHNS, CDR2 SASEGT, per germline. The V and J ends lost 3 bases and 3 bases respectively, with 8 bases between them. CDR3 residues: CASSENRDYGYTF. CDR3 in DNA: TGTGCCAGCAGTGAGAACAGGGACTATGGCTACACCTTC.